The 11 T cell receptor beta chains reported below all come from one sample, sequenced in a study of blood T cell repertoires in COVID-19. Libraries were prepared by immunoSEQ multiplex PCR; TCRdb keeps only in-frame clonotypes and omits some of them. Of fewer than 500,000 clones detected, around 90% appear once; the ten largest clones hold roughly 0.87%. Sequencing used peripheral blood. The origin of the receptors is a young man with COVID-19, enrolled during active disease.

The CDR3 region is CASSQGGTGGPGNTIYF. The CDR3 nucleotides read TGCGCCAGCAGCCAAGGGGGGACAGGGGGGCCTGGAAACACCATATATTTT. The V gene is TRBV4-1, the J gene TRBJ1-3; 11 bases map to TRBD1. Unmatched junction bases numbered 4, after V lost 1 base and J lost 2 bases. This CDR3 comprises 17 residues. Germline V gives CDR1 MGHRA, CDR2 YSYEKL.

V and J are TRBV2 and TRBJ2-3, with a weak D call TRBD1 (6 bases). The germline gives CDR1 SNHLY, CDR2 FYNNEI. The CDR3 loop spans 15 amino acids. V gave up 1 base and J gave up 2 bases, with 10 bases separating them. The CDR3 here is CASSEGGPDTDTQYF. The CDR3 DNA is TGTGCCAGCAGTGAAGGGGGGCCCGACACAGATACGCAGTATTTT.

This clone was observed a single time. The DNA is omitted, as the CDR3 cannot be located on it reliably, and the CDR3 follows TCRdb's listing. This chain joins TRBV21-1 and TRBJ1-1; TRBD1, the table's D call, lacks a check against the DNA. TRBV21-1 counts as a pseudogene. The CDR3 is made up of 19 amino acids, end residues included. The CDR3 reads CASSKDWAGGWGVGTEAFF.

The J gene is TRBJ2-3, the V gene TRBV6-1, with 16 bases lining up with TRBD2. Per germline, CDR1 MNHNS and CDR2 SASEGT. This CDR3 region has 21 residues. Germline trimming cut 2 bases from V and 5 bases from J; bases unmatched to any gene: 16. The CDR3: CASSELGTSGGGFSSKDTQYF. The CDR3 region has the DNA TGTGCCAGCAGTGAATTAGGGACTAGCGGGGGGGGCTTCAGTAGTAAAGATACGCAGTATTTT.

The chain links TRBV7-9 to TRBJ2-1, with TRBD2 identical over 8 bases. CDR3 length equals 15 residues. From germline, CDR1 is SEHNR and CDR2 FQNEAQ (reference sequence). Trimming cost V 5 bases and J 4 bases; bases outside gene matches: 7. The CDR3 DNA reads TGTGCCAGCAGCCCAGAGCGGGGGCCGTACAATGAGCAGTTCTTC. As protein: CASSPERGPYNEQFF.

This clone was seen a few times. The identical CDR3 is also encoded by other nucleotide sequences in the sample. This rearrangement joins TRBV7-8 to TRBJ1-5; tentative D call: TRBD1 (6 bases). CDR1 is SGHVS and CDR2 is FQNEAQ in the germline V gene. V lost 0 bases, J lost 0 bases, and 6 bases lay in between. The CDR3 is made up of 15 amino acids. The CDR3: CASSLAGGSNQPQHF. The CDR3 DNA sequence: TGTGCCAGCAGCTTAGCAGGGGGTAGCAATCAGCCCCAGCATTTT.

The genes are TRBV5-4 and TRBJ1-1, with D perhaps matching TRBD1 (5 bases). Germline V CDR1 and CDR2: SGHNT, YYREEE (reference sequence). The CDR3 extends over 16 amino acids. V was pared by 4 bases and J by 3 bases, with 19 bases between. For the CDR3, the DNA is TGTGCCAGCAGCCCTGGGGGGGTCAGGGAGGACACTGAAGCTTTCTTT. It yields the protein CASSPGGVREDTEAFF.

To note about this clone: Other DNA sequences in the same sample also yield this CDR3. The chain uses TRBV5-1 and TRBJ1-6; no clear D. Deletions cut 0 bases from V and 0 bases from J, with 4 bases between. CDR1 SGHRS and CDR2 YFSETQ come from the germline V gene. The CDR3 extends over 15 amino acids. The CDR3 loop is CASSLGSSYNSPLHF. CDR3 in DNA: TGCGCCAGCAGCTTGGGGAGCTCCTATAATTCACCCCTCCACTTT. Full variable domain (rest looked up from reference TRBV5-1 and TRBJ1-6): KAGVTQTPRYLIKTRGQQVTLSCSPISGHRSVSWYQQTPGQGLQFLFEYFSETQRNKGNFPGRFSGRQFSNSRSEMNVSTLELGDSALYLCASSLGSSYNSPLHFGNGTRLTVT.

V usage is TRBV6-5 and J usage is TRBJ2-5; 14 bases line up with TRBD2. Germline CDR1 and CDR2: MNHEY and SVGAGI. J was trimmed by 10 bases and V by 6 bases; bases with no gene match: 4. The CDR3 consists of 13 residues. The CDR3 sequence is CASRGLAGVDQYF. The CDR3 DNA sequence: TGTGCCAGCAGGGGACTAGCGGGGGTGGACCAGTACTTC.

The chain combines TRBV9 with TRBJ1-2; TRBD1 is a possible D gene (5 bases). Germline assignment: CDR1 SGDLS and CDR2 YYNGEE. Trimming stripped 3 bases from V and 0 bases from J, with 15 bases between. This CDR3 spans 16 amino acids. The chain's CDR3 is CASSGGGGAANYGYTF. In DNA, the CDR3 is TGTGCCAGCAGCGGCGGTGGTGGGGCAGCTAACTATGGCTACACCTTC.

The table lists this clone with a count of one. The gene calls are TRBV5-1 and TRBJ2-7; TRBD2 aligns across 7 bases. The J segment lost 0 bases and the V segment lost 4 bases, leaving 7 bases of the junction unmatched. CDR1 is SGHRS and CDR2 is YFSETQ in the germline V gene. The CDR3 runs to 15 residues. The CDR3 here is CASSTAPGGSYEQYF. Written as DNA, the CDR3 is TGCGCCAGCAGCACAGCCCCGGGGGGCTCCTACGAGCAGTACTTC.